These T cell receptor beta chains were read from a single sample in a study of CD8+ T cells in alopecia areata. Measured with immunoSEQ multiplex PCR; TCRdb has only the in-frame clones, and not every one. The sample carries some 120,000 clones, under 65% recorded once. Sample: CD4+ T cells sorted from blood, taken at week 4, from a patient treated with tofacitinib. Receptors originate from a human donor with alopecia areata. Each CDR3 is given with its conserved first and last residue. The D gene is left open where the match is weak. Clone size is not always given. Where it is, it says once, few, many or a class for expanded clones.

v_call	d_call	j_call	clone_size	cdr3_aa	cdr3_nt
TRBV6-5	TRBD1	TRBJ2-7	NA	CASSYSGQPPYEQYF	TGTGCCAGCAGTTACTCGGGACAGCCCCCCTACGAGCAGTACTTC
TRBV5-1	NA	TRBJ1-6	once	CASKPAGGGGQNSPLHF	TGCGCCAGCAAACCCGCGGGCGGGGGTGGTCAAAATTCACCCCTCCACTTT
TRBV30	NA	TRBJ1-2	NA	CAWTLGGGGYTF	TGTGCCTGGACCCTCGGGGGAGGTGGCTACACCTTC
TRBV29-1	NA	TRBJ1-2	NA	CSVGPPNPSGGYTF	TGCAGCGTCGGACCCCCGAACCCTTCTGGTGGCTACACCTTC
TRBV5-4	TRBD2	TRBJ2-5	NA	CASSLRMTSGVDFQETQYF	TGTGCCAGCAGCTTGCGGATGACTAGCGGGGTAGACTTCCAAGAGACCCAGTACTTC
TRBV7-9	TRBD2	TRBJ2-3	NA	CASSLVTSGRPTDTQYF	TGTGCCAGCAGCCTTGTGACTAGCGGGAGACCCACAGATACGCAGTATTTT
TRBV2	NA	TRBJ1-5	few	CASRLQAGKDPQHF	TGTGCCAGCAGGTTACAGGCCGGCAAGGATCCCCAGCATTTT
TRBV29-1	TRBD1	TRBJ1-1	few	CSVETGMAEAFF	TGCAGCGTTGAGACAGGGATGGCTGAAGCTTTCTTT
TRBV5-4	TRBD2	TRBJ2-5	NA	CASSLEAGGRDF	TGTGCCAGCAGCTTGGAGGCGGGAGGCCGCGACTTC
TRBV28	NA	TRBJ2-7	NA	CASSLLGYEQYF	TGTGCCAGCAGTTTACTAGGGTACGAGCAGTACTTC
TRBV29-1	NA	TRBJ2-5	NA	CSVFRDGETQYF	TGCAGCGTTTTCCGAGACGGAGAGACCCAGTACTTC
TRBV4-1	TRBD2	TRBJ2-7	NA	CASSQAPSGSYEQYF	TGCGCCAGCAGCCAAGCGCCTAGCGGGAGTTACGAGCAGTACTTC
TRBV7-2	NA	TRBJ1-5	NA	CASSPYDDNQPQHF	TGTGCCAGCAGCCCCTATGACGACAATCAGCCCCAGCATTTT
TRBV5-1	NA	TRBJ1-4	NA	CASSLGGKSEKLFF	TGCGCCAGCAGCTTGGGAGGGAAGAGTGAAAAACTGTTTTTT
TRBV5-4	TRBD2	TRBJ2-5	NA	CASSPGTSDETQYF	TGTGCCAGCAGCCCCGGGACTAGCGACGAGACCCAGTACTTC
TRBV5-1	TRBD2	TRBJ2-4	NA	CASSLSGGASHF	TGCGCCAGCAGCTTGAGCGGGGGCGCAAGCCACTTC
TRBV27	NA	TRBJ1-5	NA	CASSSTGLGQPQHF	TGTGCCAGCAGTTCCACAGGGCTTGGGCAGCCCCAGCATTTT
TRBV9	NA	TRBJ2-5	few	CASSPRGGEETQYF	TGTGCCAGCAGCCCCAGAGGAGGGGAAGAGACCCAGTACTTC
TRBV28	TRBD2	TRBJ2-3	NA	CASSELAGGGDTQYF	TGTGCCAGCAGCGAACTAGCGGGAGGGGGAGATACGCAGTATTTT
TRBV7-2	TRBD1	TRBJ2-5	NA	CASSIGTGGRETQYF	TGTGCCAGCAGCATCGGGACAGGGGGCCGGGAGACCCAGTACTTC
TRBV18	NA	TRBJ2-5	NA	CASSAGEEETQYF	TGTGCCAGCTCAGCAGGGGAAGAAGAGACCCAGTACTTC
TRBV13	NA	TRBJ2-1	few	CASSPWTNQYNEQFF	TGTGCCAGCAGCCCATGGACTAACCAATACAATGAGCAGTTCTTC
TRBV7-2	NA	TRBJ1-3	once	CASSLVEEHRSGNTIYF	TGTGCCAGCAGCTTAGTGGAGGAGCACCGCTCTGGAAACACCATATATTTT
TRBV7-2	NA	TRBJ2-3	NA	CASSSPSLTYSSTDTQYF	TGTGCCAGCAGCTCCCCTAGCTTGACCTACTCTAGCACAGATACGCAGTATTTT
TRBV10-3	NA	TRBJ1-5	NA	CAISESAVSNQPQHF	TGTGCCATCAGTGAGTCGGCGGTTAGCAATCAGCCCCAGCATTTT
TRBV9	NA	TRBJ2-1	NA	CASSREVRGSEQFF	TGTGCCAGCAGCAGGGAGGTGAGGGGGAGTGAGCAGTTCTTC
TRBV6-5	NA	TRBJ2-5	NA	CASSPGETQYF	TGTGCCAGCAGCCCGGGAGAGACCCAGTACTTC
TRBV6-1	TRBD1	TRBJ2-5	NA	CASSKTSGGQETQYF	TGTGCCAGCAGTAAAACTTCAGGGGGCCAAGAGACCCAGTACTTC
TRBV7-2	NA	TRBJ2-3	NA	CASSLVGSRTDTQYF	TGTGCCAGCAGCCTGGTCGGGAGTCGAACAGATACGCAGTATTTT
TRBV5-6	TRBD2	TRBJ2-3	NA	CASSFLLAGSQISTDTQYF	TGTGCCAGCAGCTTCTTGCTAGCGGGATCACAGATAAGCACAGATACGCAGTATTTT
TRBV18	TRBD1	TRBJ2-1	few	CASSPDRGRDEQFF	TGTGCCAGCTCACCCGACAGGGGCAGGGATGAGCAGTTCTTC
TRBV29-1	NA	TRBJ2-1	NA	CSVPGRGLYNEQFF	TGCAGCGTCCCAGGGCGGGGTTTGTACAATGAGCAGTTCTTC
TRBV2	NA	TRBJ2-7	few	CASSVFIGQNEQYF	TGTGCCAGCAGTGTTTTTATAGGACAGAACGAGCAGTACTTC
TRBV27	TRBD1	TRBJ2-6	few	CASSPYPGQGSIGANVLTF	TGTGCCAGCAGTCCATACCCGGGACAGGGGTCTATTGGGGCCAACGTCCTGACTTTC
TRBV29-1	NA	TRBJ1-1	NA	CSTRIGGNTEAFF	TGCAGCACCCGGATTGGGGGAAACACTGAAGCTTTCTTT
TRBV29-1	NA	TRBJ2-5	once	CSAEIYGVGQETQYF	TGCAGCGCTGAAATCTACGGGGTAGGGCAAGAGACCCAGTACTTC
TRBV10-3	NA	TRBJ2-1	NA	CAINNYNEQFF	TGTGCCATCAACAACTACAATGAGCAGTTCTTC
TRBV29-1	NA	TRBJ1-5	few	CSAGTGGNQPQHF	TGCAGCGCCGGGACGGGGGGGAATCAGCCCCAGCATTTT
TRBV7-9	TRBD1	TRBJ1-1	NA	CASSLAQTGGTEAFF	TGTGCCAGCAGCTTAGCGCAAACAGGGGGCACTGAAGCTTTCTTT
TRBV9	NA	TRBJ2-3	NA	CASSARGDRSTQYF	TGTGCCAGCAGCGCCCGGGGAGACCGCAGTACGCAGTATTTT
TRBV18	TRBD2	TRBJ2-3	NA	CASSPSGLATDTQYF	TGTGCCAGCTCACCTTCAGGACTAGCGACAGATACGCAGTATTTT
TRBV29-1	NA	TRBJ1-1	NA	CSVRFGATQAFF	TGCAGCGTTAGGTTTGGGGCCACCCAGGCTTTCTTT
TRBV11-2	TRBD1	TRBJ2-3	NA	CASRRGTGGTDTQYF	TGTGCCAGCAGAAGGGGGACAGGGGGAACAGATACGCAGTATTTT
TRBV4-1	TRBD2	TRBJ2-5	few	CASSQRTSLPTYQETQYF	TGCGCCAGCAGCCAGAGGACTAGCCTGCCAACGTACCAAGAGACCCAGTACTTC
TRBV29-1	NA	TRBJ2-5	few	CSVSGQQETQYF	TGCAGCGTGAGCGGGCAGCAAGAGACCCAGTACTTC
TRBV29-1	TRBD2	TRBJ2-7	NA	CSVVSGRAGEQYF	TGCAGCGTTGTATCAGGGAGGGCTGGCGAGCAGTACTTC
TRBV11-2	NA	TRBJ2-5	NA	CASSLEVAGIKYF	TGTGCCAGCAGCTTAGAGGTTGCAGGGATTAAGTACTTC
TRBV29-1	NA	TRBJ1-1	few	CSTQTITEAFF	TGCAGCACCCAGACAATCACTGAAGCTTTCTTT
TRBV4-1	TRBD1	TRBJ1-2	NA	CASSQARDREGEGYTF	TGCGCCAGCAGCCAAGCTCGGGACAGGGAAGGTGAAGGCTACACCTTC
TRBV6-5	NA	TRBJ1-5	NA	CASSDRGAGQPQHF	TGTGCCAGCAGTGATAGAGGGGCGGGACAGCCCCAGCATTTT
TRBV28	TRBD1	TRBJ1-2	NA	CASSFDRGYGYTF	TGTGCCAGCAGTTTTGACAGGGGTTATGGCTACACCTTC